The rows below give T cell receptor beta chains drawn from one sample of a study of shared clonotypes between healthy human individuals. Some clones are missing from TCRdb's copy, which holds only in-frame ones; the method was immunoSEQ multiplex PCR. The sample records over a million clones, about 98% being singletons. The material sequenced was naive CD4+ T cells sorted from blood. The source of these receptors is a man younger than 45 in good health. CDR3s include the opening cysteine and the closing phenylalanine or tryptophan. The D gene is left open where the match is weak. For some rows the clone size is stated as once, few or many, or as a class when expanded; others skip it.

v_gene: TRBV20-1; j_gene: TRBJ2-5; d_gene: -; abundance: -; CDR3aa: CSSLSQETQYF; CDR3nt: TGCAGTTCCCTGAGCCAAGAGACCCAGTACTTC
v_gene: TRBV10-1; j_gene: TRBJ2-7; d_gene: TRBD2; abundance: -; CDR3aa: CASSRLAGTYEQYF; CDR3nt: TGCGCCAGCAGTCGACTAGCGGGTACCTACGAGCAGTACTTC
v_gene: TRBV6-6; j_gene: TRBJ1-2; d_gene: -; abundance: -; CDR3aa: CASSYNFQDGYTF; CDR3nt: TGTGCCAGCAGTTACAACTTCCAGGATGGCTACACCTTC
v_gene: TRBV30; j_gene: TRBJ2-2; d_gene: TRBD2; abundance: once; CDR3aa: CAWKPGLAAGELFF; CDR3nt: TGTGCCTGGAAACCGGGACTAGCGGCCGGGGAGCTGTTTTTT
v_gene: TRBV28; j_gene: TRBJ2-3; d_gene: -; abundance: -; CDR3aa: CASSFSTSTDTQYF; CDR3nt: TGTGCCAGCAGTTTCAGTACTAGCACAGATACGCAGTATTTT
v_gene: TRBV30; j_gene: TRBJ2-3; d_gene: -; abundance: -; CDR3aa: CAWSPQDTQYF; CDR3nt: TGTGCCTGGAGCCCCCAGGATACGCAGTATTTT
v_gene: TRBV28; j_gene: TRBJ1-1; d_gene: -; abundance: once; CDR3aa: CASGPSGGEGTEAFF; CDR3nt: TGTGCCAGCGGCCCCTCGGGGGGAGAGGGCACTGAAGCTTTCTTT
v_gene: TRBV28; j_gene: TRBJ2-1; d_gene: -; abundance: -; CDR3aa: CASSPWAGDYNEQFF; CDR3nt: TGTGCCAGCAGTCCCTGGGCAGGGGACTACAATGAGCAGTTCTTC
v_gene: TRBV6-5; j_gene: TRBJ2-1; d_gene: -; abundance: -; CDR3aa: CASSENYNEQFF; CDR3nt: TGTGCCAGCAGCGAGAATTACAATGAGCAGTTCTTC
v_gene: TRBV7-9; j_gene: TRBJ2-1; d_gene: TRBD2; abundance: -; CDR3aa: CASSSPLAGEPNEQFF; CDR3nt: TGTGCCAGCAGCTCCCCTCTAGCGGGAGAGCCCAATGAGCAGTTCTTC
v_gene: TRBV18; j_gene: TRBJ1-5; d_gene: -; abundance: -; CDR3aa: CASSPGQPQHF; CDR3nt: TGTGCCAGCTCACCAGGTCAGCCCCAGCATTTT
v_gene: TRBV28; j_gene: TRBJ1-2; d_gene: -; abundance: -; CDR3aa: CASSLLGDYGYTF; CDR3nt: TGTGCCAGCAGTTTACTTGGGGACTATGGCTACACCTTC
v_gene: TRBV28; j_gene: TRBJ2-7; d_gene: -; abundance: -; CDR3aa: CASRRRVYEQYF; CDR3nt: TGTGCCAGCAGGCGGAGAGTCTACGAGCAGTACTTC
v_gene: TRBV25-1; j_gene: TRBJ2-2; d_gene: -; abundance: -; CDR3aa: CASSEYGGNTGELFF; CDR3nt: TGTGCCAGCAGTGAATACGGCGGAAACACCGGGGAGCTGTTTTTT
v_gene: TRBV7-9; j_gene: TRBJ2-7; d_gene: -; abundance: -; CDR3aa: CASSLAEGEQYF; CDR3nt: TGTGCCAGCAGCTTAGCCGAGGGAGAGCAGTACTTC
v_gene: TRBV5-6; j_gene: TRBJ1-4; d_gene: -; abundance: -; CDR3aa: CASSLAGGNEKLFF; CDR3nt: TGTGCCAGCAGCTTGGCCGGTGGGAACGAAAAACTGTTTTTT
v_gene: TRBV4-1; j_gene: TRBJ2-5; d_gene: TRBD2; abundance: once; CDR3aa: CASSQGRGELAGAGTQYF; CDR3nt: TGCGCCAGCAGCCAAGGGAGGGGGGAACTAGCGGGAGCTGGGACCCAGTACTTC
v_gene: TRBV5-1; j_gene: TRBJ2-4; d_gene: -; abundance: -; CDR3aa: CASSLGQINIQYF; CDR3nt: TGCGCCAGCAGCTTGGGACAGATAAACATTCAGTACTTC
v_gene: TRBV5-1; j_gene: TRBJ2-1; d_gene: TRBD2; abundance: -; CDR3aa: CASSDDSGLAVNEQFF; CDR3nt: TGCGCCAGCAGCGACGATTCGGGACTAGCGGTGAATGAGCAGTTCTTC
v_gene: TRBV18; j_gene: TRBJ1-5; d_gene: -; abundance: -; CDR3aa: CASSPSWNQPQHF; CDR3nt: TGTGCCAGCTCACCATCGTGGAATCAGCCCCAGCATTTT
v_gene: TRBV7-7; j_gene: TRBJ2-2; d_gene: TRBD2; abundance: -; CDR3aa: CASSSREAGELFF; CDR3nt: TGTGCCAGCAGCTCCCGGGAGGCCGGGGAGCTGTTTTTT
v_gene: TRBV2; j_gene: TRBJ2-7; d_gene: -; abundance: -; CDR3aa: CASSPRGHSYEQYF; CDR3nt: TGTGCCAGCAGCCCTCGGGGACACTCCTACGAGCAGTACTTC
v_gene: TRBV21-1; j_gene: TRBJ2-7; d_gene: -; abundance: -; CDR3aa: CASSKSAPTYEQYF; CDR3nt: TGTGCCAGCAGCAAATCGGCGCCTACCTACGAGCAGTACTTC
v_gene: TRBV14; j_gene: TRBJ2-7; d_gene: TRBD1; abundance: -; CDR3aa: CASSKTGNYEQYF; CDR3nt: TGTGCCAGCAGCAAGACAGGGAACTACGAGCAGTACTTC
v_gene: TRBV9; j_gene: TRBJ2-1; d_gene: TRBD2; abundance: -; CDR3aa: CASSVGTSGVSSYNEQFF; CDR3nt: TGTGCCAGCAGCGTAGGGACTAGCGGGGTTAGCTCCTACAATGAGCAGTTCTTC
v_gene: TRBV27; j_gene: TRBJ1-5; d_gene: -; abundance: -; CDR3aa: CASSLVGSNQPQHF; CDR3nt: TGTGCCAGCAGTTTAGTGGGAAGCAATCAGCCCCAGCATTTT
v_gene: TRBV5-5; j_gene: TRBJ1-1; d_gene: TRBD1; abundance: -; CDR3aa: CASSLGGQGATEAFF; CDR3nt: TGTGCCAGCAGCTTGGGAGGACAGGGGGCTACTGAAGCTTTCTTT